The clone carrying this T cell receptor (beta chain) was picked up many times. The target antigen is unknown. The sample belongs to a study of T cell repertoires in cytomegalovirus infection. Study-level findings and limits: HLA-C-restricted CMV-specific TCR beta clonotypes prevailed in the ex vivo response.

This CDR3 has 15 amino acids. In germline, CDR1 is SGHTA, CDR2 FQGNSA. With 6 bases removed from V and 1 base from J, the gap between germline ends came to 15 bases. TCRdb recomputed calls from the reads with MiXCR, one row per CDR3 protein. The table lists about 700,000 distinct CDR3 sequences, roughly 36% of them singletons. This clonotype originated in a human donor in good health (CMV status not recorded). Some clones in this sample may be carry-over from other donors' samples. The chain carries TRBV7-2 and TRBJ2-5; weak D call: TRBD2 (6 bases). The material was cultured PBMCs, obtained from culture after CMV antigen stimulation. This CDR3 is CASSPNSGGQETQYF. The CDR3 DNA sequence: TGTGCCAGCAGTCCTAATAGCGGCGGCCAAGAGACCCAGTACTTC.